This TCR beta chain was sequenced in a study of T cell changes during pregnancy in multiple sclerosis. Clones were sequenced by immunoSEQ multiplex PCR, and TCRdb holds only the in-frame ones, with some missing. The table lists about 98,000 clones, 92% of them singletons. CDR3 size: 12 residues. CDR1 and CDR2 (germline): MDHEN, SYDVKM. Trimming took off 7 bases at V and 10 bases at J, with 14 bases between the two ends. The sample consisted of peripheral blood, taken after pregnancy. The chain carries TRBV28 and TRBJ2-1; weak D call: TRBD2 (5 bases). The clonotype was recovered from a female donor in good health, enrolled as a control in a pregnancy study. CDR3 bases: TGTGCCAGCACCCCCCCGGGAATGGAGCAGTTCTTC. Amino acid sequence: CASTPPGMEQFF.